This T cell receptor (beta chain) was identified in a study of OX40 agonist ivuxolimab in advanced cancers. The CDR3 covers 16 residues. V was shortened by 6 bases and J by 6 bases, with 23 bases between the two germline ends. CDR1 LNHDA and CDR2 SQIVND come from the germline V gene (reference sequence). Drawing of blood for sampling happened at baseline, at cycle 4 day 1, and at cycle 7 day 1. Using immunoSEQ multiplex PCR, the repertoire was profiled, and TCRdb retains in-frame clones only, with some absent. The sample contains over 70,000 clones, 75% to 90% of which appear only once. The sequencing here drew on CD4+ or CD8+ T cells sorted from blood, taken in a trial of the OX40 agonist ivuxolimab. This TCR was sampled from an adult with an advanced solid tumor such as melanoma, head and neck, liver or kidney cancer. The rearrangement uses TRBV19 and TRBJ1-2; D is unclear. CDR3 DNA: TGTGCCAGTAGCCCCACCCCCAGGAACGCTCTCGATGGCTACACCTTC. The encoded protein is CASSPTPRNALDGYTF. Using reference TRBV19 and TRBJ1-2 for the parts outside the CDR3, the full variable domain is DGGITQSPKYLFRKEGQNVTLSCEQNLNHDAMYWYRQDPGQGLRLIYYSQIVNDFQKGDIAEGYSVSREKKESFPLTVTSAQKNPTAFYLCASSPTPRNALDGYTFGSGTRLTVV.